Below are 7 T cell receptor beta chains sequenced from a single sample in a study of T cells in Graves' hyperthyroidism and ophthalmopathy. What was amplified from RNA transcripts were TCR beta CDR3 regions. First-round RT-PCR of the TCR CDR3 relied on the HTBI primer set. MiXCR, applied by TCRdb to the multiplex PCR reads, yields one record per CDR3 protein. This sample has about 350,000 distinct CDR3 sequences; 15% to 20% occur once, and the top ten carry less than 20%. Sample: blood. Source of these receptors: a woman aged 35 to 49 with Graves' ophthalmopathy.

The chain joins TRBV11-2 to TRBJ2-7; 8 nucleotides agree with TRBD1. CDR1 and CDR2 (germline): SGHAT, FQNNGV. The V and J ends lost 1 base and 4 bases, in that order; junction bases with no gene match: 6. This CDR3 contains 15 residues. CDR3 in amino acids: CASSLGQGQGYEQYF. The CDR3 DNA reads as TGTGCCAGCAGCTTAGGACAGGGGCAGGGTTACGAGCAGTACTTC.

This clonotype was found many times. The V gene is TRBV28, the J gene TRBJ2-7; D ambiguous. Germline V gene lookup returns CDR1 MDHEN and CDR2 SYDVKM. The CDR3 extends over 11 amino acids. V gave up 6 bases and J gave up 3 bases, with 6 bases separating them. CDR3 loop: CASSLYYEQYF. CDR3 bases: TGTGCCAGCAGCCTCTACTACGAGCAGTACTTC.

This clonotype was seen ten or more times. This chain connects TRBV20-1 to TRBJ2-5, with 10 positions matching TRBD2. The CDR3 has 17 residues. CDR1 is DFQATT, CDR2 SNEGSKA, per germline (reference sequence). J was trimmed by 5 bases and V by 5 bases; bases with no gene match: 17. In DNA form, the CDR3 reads TGCAGTGCTTTAAACCTAGCGGGAGTTGGATTCAGCGAGACCCAGTACTTC. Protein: CSALNLAGVGFSETQYF.

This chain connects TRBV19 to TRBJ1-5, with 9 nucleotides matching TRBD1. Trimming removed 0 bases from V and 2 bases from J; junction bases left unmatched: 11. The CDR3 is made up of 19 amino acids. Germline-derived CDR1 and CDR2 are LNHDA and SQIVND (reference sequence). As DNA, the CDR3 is TGTGCCAGTAGTATAGAGGCTCGGACAGGGGTATGGGGCAATCAGCCCCAGCATTTT. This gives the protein CASSIEARTGVWGNQPQHF. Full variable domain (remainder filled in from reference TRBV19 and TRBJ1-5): DGGITQSPKYLFRKEGQNVTLSCEQNLNHDAMYWYRQDPGQGLRLIYYSQIVNDFQKGDIAEGYSVSREKKESFPLTVTSAQKNPTAFYLCASSIEARTGVWGNQPQHFGDGTRLSIL.

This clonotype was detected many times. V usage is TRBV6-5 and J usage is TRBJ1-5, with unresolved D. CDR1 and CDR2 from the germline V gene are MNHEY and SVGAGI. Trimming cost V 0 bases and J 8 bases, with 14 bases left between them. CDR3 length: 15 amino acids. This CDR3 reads CASSYSYQVLEPQHF. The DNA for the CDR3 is TGTGCCAGCAGTTACTCTTATCAGGTCCTAGAGCCCCAGCATTTT.

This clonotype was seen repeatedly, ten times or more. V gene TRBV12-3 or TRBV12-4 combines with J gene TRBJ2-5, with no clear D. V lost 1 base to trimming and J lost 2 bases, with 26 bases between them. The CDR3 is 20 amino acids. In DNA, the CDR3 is TGTGCCAGCAGTTTAGTCCCTGGGTCCGGGCTCCGGGCGAATCAAGAGACCCAGTACTTC. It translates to CASSLVPGSGLRANQETQYF.

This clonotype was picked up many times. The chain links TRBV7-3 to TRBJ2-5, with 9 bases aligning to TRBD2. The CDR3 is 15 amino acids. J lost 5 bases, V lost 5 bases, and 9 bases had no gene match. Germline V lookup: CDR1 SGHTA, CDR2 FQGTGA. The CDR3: CASSRFSGSRETQYF. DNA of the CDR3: TGTGCCAGCAGCCGGTTTAGCGGGAGTAGGGAGACCCAGTACTTC.